One sample yielded the 8 T cell receptor beta chains listed below, sequenced in a study of OX40 agonist ivuxolimab in advanced cancers. TCRdb keeps only in-frame clones here, not all; method: immunoSEQ multiplex PCR. The sample lists 67,000 or so clones, around 86% occurring once. The sample consisted of CD4+ or CD8+ T cells sorted from blood, taken in a trial of the OX40 agonist ivuxolimab. Every receptor here comes from an adult with an advanced solid tumor such as melanoma, head and neck, liver or kidney cancer.

The genes are TRBV5-1 and TRBJ2-5; a weak D match, TRBD2 (5 bases). Deletions cut 0 bases from V and 5 bases from J, with 17 bases between. The CDR3 has 16 amino acids. Germline V lookup: CDR1 SGHRS, CDR2 YFSETQ. The CDR3 DNA is TGCGCCAGCAGCTTGGACAGTGCGGCTCCGGGGGAGACCCAGTACTTC. Residues: CASSLDSAAPGETQYF.

The chain couples TRBV28 to TRBJ2-7; TRBD1 aligns across 7 bases. With 6 bases clipped from V and 7 bases from J, the junction kept 15 bases outside the gene matches. The CDR3 loop spans 15 amino acids. Germline V CDR1 and CDR2: MDHEN, SYDVKM. The CDR3 reads CASRGRGGAGEEQYF. DNA of the CDR3: TGTGCCAGCAGAGGCCGAGGGGGCGCCGGAGAAGAGCAGTACTTC.

The chain has TRBV29-1 and TRBJ1-1, with a weak D call TRBD1 (5 bases). Germline CDR1 is SQVTM and CDR2 is ANQGSEA. The CDR3 loop spans 14 amino acids. The V gene lost 2 bases and the J gene lost 1 base, with 11 bases spanning the gap. This CDR3 reads CSVEQGSANTEAFF. The CDR3 region has the DNA TGCAGCGTTGAACAGGGTTCAGCGAACACTGAAGCTTTCTTT.

The chain links TRBV19 to TRBJ1-5; no clear D. Germline loops: CDR1 LNHDA, CDR2 SQIVND (reference sequence). CDR3 length: 15 amino acids. V dropped 0 bases and J dropped 5 bases, with 11 bases sitting between them. The CDR3 here is CASSIDVQTYQPQHF. The CDR3 bases are TGTGCCAGTAGTATAGACGTACAGACTTATCAGCCCCAGCATTTT.

CDR3 in amino acids: CASRTGLAGATDTQYF. CDR3 DNA: TGCGCCAGCAGAACAGGACTAGCTGGCGCCACAGATACGCAGTATTTT. V gene TRBV5-1 combines with J gene TRBJ2-3; 8 bases fit TRBD2. Germline loops: CDR1 SGHRS, CDR2 YFSETQ. V trimming: 5 bases; J trimming: 2 bases; junction bases outside the gene matches: 10. This CDR3 region has 16 residues.

This chain connects TRBV7-2 to TRBJ1-1; 9 positions agree with TRBD1. The CDR3 has 13 residues. Germline V gene data show CDR1 as SGHTA and CDR2 as FQGNSA. Trimming took 2 bases from V and 8 from J; bases not matched to a gene: 3. For the CDR3, the DNA is TGTGCCAGCAGCTTACGGGACAGGGACGAAGCTTTCTTT. It translates to CASSLRDRDEAFF. Full variable domain (outside the CDR3, taken from reference TRBV7-2 and TRBJ1-1): GAGVSQSPSNKVTEKGKDVELRCDPISGHTALYWYRQSLGQGLEFLIYFQGNSAPDKSGLPSDRFSAERTGGSVSTLTIQRTQQEDSAVYLCASSLRDRDEAFFGQGTRLTVV.

The V and J genes are TRBV7-3 and TRBJ2-7, with 11 bases identical to TRBD2. This CDR3 is built from 15 residues. The germline V gene encodes CDR1 SGHTA and CDR2 FQGTGA. V lost 5 bases and J lost 3; bases outside the gene matches: 6. CDR3 in DNA: TGTGCCAGCAGCCTAGGGGGGACTAGCGGCTACGAGCAGTACTTC. This sequence encodes CASSLGGTSGYEQYF.

About this clone: Other DNA sequences in the sample encode the same CDR3. The V gene is TRBV7-2, the J gene TRBJ1-5; D is possibly TRBD1 (6 bases). Germline V lookup: CDR1 SGHTA, CDR2 FQGNSA. This CDR3 is built from 14 residues. V lost 3 bases, J lost 3 bases, and 9 bases lay in between. CDR3 bases: TGTGCCAGCAGCTTCCGGGACACCAATCAGCCCCAGCATTTT. This codes for CASSFRDTNQPQHF.